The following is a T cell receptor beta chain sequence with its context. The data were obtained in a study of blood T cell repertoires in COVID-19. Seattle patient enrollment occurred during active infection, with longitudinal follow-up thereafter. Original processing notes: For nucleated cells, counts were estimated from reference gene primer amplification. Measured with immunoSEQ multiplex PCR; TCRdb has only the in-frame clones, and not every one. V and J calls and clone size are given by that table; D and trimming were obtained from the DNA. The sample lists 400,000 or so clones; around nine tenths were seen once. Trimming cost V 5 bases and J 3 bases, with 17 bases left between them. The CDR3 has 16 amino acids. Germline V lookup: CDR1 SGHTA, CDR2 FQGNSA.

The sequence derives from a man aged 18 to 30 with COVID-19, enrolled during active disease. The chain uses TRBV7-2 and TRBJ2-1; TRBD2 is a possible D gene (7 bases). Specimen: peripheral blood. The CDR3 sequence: CASSPGGQRGYNEQFF. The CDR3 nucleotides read TGTGCCAGCAGCCCCGGGGGCCAGCGGGGCTACAATGAGCAGTTCTTC.